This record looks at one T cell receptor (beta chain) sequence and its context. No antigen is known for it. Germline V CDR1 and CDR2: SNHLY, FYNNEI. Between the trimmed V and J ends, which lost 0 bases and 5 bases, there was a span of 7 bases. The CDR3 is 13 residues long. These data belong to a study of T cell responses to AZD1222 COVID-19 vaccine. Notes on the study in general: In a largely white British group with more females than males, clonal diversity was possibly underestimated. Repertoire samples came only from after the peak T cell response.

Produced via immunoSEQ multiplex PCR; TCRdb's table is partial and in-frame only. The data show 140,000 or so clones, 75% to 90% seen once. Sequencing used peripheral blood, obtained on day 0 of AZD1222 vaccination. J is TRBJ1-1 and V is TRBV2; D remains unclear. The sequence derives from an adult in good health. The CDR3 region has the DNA TGTGCCAGCAGTGAAGCGGGCTTAACTGAAGCTTTCTTT. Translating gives CASSEAGLTEAFF. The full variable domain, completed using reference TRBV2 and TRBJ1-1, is EPEVTQTPSHQVTQMGQEVILRCVPISNHLYFYWYRQILGQKVEFLVSFYNNEISEKSEIFDDQFSVERPDGSNFTLKIRSTKLEDSAMYFCASSEAGLTEAFFGQGTRLTVV.